This paragraph reports one T cell receptor (beta chain). The specificity of this receptor is unknown. No base-level quality is on record; no much larger clone is a single base apart. A MiSeq instrument was used for deep resolution sequencing, which targeted depths ranging from 1 in 1 million up to 1 in 200,000 T cells, with coverage averaging 10x for each clonotype. TCR beta libraries were generated with the immunoSEQ hsTCRB Kit. The study's processing was this. ImmunoSEQ Data Assistant and ImmunoSEQ Analyzer were used for data analysis, and V, D and J genes were assigned according to IMGT definitions. Clonality, which ranges from 0 to 1, was calculated as one minus the normalized Shannon entropy of productive rearrangement frequencies. Only overrepresented clonotypes making up at least 0.05% of each patient's repertoire were included in the public clonotype analysis. Some 13 age-matched healthy donor repertoires from immuneACCESS served as clonality controls. TCRdb provides this immuneACCESS table in a form limited to in-frame rearrangements. Some clones are lacking; in checked studies, under half of them reflect an unresolved V gene, and why the rest are absent is not known. The D gene and trimming were derived from the DNA, and the V and J assignments and clone size from that table. Here the sample has fewer than 45,000 clones; 70% to 75% occur a single time. The top ten constitute roughly 17% of the sample.

The data originate from a study of cytotoxic CD8 clonotypes in ibrutinib-treated CLL (dated by TCRdb to the early 2020s). About the investigation overall: The cohort was composed of 10 to 11 relapsed/refractory and about 15 treatment-naive patients; IGHV unmutated status was identified in 17 patients. An average of around 250,000 productive templates and 80,000 to 95,000 productive rearrangements was obtained per sample. Partial responses were observed in roughly 24 patients and complete responses in 2; after a median follow-up of 68 months, remission was maintained in around 14 patients and progression was observed in 12. Cryopreserved peripheral blood mononuclear cells were collected before treatment, at response, and at either disease progression or sustained remission. Response samples were taken after a median of roughly eleven months on treatment, ranging from 6 to 36 months. Every remission and progressive disease sample was obtained while ibrutinib was still being received by the patients. Longitudinal samples were obtainable from about 30% of the roughly 90 participants in the trial. The paper's findings and limits, for the study overall: Sampling times were not matched between patients in sustained remission and patients whose disease was progressing, and lymph node repertoires were not examined. Public clonotypes were rare and either shrank or stayed stable during treatment, and the rise in clonality at ibrutinib response reflected expansion of private clonotypes. An increase in clonality was observed at ibrutinib response, with clonality remaining stable during sustained remission and falling back toward baseline at progression. Baseline clonality was found to be higher than that of age-matched healthy donors and was strongly correlated with circulating CD8+ T-cell counts.

The time point label here, explained by the study, means: progressive disease on ibrutinib. For TCR beta library preparation, around 2 micrograms of genomic DNA were isolated from cryopreserved PBMCs. Longitudinal blood samples from CLL patients receiving ibrutinib monotherapy were subjected to high-throughput TCR beta sequencing. The patients took part in an open-label, single-center phase 2 trial of ibrutinib monotherapy. CDR1 and CDR2 are drawn from the germline V gene: SGHRS, YFSETQ. From the cysteine through the phenylalanine, the CDR3 covers 14 amino acids. Only the CDR3 DNA stays, 42 bases, in frame from base 1. V sheds 4 bases and J sheds 5 bases, leaving 15 bases between their ends.

The chain is assembled from TRBV5-1 and TRBJ2-5, with the D assignment possibly TRBD1 or TRBD2, given 5 matching bases for each. Sequences were derived from PBMCs, sampled at disease progression, from a patient treated with ibrutinib. The TCR comes from a human donor with chronic lymphocytic leukemia. The DNA sequence reads TGCGCCAGCAGCCGGGACGCAGACCGGGAGACCCAGTACTTC. The resulting protein is CASSRDADRETQYF.